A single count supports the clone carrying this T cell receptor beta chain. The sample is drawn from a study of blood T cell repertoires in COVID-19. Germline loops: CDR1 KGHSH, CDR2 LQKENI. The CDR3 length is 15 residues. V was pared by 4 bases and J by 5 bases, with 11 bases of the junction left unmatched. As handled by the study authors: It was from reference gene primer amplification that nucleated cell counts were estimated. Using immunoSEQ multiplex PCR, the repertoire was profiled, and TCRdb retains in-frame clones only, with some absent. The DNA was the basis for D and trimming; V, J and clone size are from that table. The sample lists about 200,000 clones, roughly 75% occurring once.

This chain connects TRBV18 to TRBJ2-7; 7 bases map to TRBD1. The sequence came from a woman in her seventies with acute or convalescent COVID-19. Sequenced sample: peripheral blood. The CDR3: CASSLTGQRSNEQYF. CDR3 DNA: TGTGCCAGCTCACTCACGGGACAGCGATCCAACGAGCAGTACTTC.